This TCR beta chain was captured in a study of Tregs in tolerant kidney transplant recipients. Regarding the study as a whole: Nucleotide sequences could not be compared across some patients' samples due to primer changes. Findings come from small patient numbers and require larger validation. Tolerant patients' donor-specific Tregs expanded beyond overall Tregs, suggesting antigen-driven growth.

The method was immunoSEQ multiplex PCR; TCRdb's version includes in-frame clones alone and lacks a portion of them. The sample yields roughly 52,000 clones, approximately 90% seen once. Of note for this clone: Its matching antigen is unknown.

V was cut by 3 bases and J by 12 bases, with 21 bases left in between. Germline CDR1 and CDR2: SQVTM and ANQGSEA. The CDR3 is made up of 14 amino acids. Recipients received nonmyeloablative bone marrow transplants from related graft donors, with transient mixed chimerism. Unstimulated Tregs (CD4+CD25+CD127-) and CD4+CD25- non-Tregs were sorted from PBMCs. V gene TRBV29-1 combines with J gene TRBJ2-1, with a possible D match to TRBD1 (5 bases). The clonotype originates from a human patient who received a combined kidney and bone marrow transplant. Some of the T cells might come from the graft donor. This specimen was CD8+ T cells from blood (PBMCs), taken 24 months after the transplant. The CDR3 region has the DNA TGCAGCGTTGACGGAAGGGGAAATACAATGAGGCAGTTCTTC. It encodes CSVDGRGNTMRQFF.